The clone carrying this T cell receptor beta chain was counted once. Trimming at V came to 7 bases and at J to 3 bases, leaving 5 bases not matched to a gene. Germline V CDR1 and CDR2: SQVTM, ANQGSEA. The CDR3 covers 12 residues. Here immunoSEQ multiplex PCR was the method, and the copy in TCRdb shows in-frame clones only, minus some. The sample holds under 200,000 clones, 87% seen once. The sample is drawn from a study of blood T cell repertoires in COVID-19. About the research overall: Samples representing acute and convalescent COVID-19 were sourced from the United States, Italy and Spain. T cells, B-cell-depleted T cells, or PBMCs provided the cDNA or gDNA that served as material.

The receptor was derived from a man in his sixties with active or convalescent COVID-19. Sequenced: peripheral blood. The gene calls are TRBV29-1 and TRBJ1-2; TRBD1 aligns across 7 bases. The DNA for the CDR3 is TGCAGCGCTAGACAGGGAGACTATGGCTACACCTTC. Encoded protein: CSARQGDYGYTF.